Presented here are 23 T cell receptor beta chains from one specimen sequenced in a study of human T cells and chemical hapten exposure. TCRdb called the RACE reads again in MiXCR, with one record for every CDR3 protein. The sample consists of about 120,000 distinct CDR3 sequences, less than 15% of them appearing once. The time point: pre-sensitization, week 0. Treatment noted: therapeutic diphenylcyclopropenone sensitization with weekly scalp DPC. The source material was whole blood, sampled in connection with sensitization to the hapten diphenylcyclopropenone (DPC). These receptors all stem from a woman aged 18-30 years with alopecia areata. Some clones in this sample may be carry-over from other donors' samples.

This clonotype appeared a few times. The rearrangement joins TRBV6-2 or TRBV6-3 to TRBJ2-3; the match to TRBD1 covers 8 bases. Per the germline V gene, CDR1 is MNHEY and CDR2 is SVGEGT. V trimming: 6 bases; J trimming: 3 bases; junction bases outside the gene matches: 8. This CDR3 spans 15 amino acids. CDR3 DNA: TGTGCCAGCAGGCCAGGGGGCTTGGGAACAGATACGCAGTATTTT. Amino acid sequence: CASRPGGLGTDTQYF.

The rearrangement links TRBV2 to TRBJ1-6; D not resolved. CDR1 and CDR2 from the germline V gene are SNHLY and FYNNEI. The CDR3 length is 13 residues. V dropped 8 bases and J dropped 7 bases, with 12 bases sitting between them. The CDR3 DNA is TGTGCCAGCCAACGGGCCGGGAATTCACCCCTCCACTTT. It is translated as CASQRAGNSPLHF.

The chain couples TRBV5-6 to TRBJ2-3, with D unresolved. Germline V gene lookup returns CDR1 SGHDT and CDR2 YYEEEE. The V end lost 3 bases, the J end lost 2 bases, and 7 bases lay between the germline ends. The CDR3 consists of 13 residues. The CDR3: CASSSFSTDTQYF. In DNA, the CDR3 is TGTGCCAGCAGCTCTTTCTCCACAGATACGCAGTATTTT. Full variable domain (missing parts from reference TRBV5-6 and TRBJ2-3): DAGVTQSPTHLIKTRGQQVTLRCSPKSGHDTVSWYQQALGQGPQFIFQYYEEEERQRGNFPDRFSGHQFPNYSSELNVNALLLGDSALYLCASSSFSTDTQYFGPGTRLTVL.

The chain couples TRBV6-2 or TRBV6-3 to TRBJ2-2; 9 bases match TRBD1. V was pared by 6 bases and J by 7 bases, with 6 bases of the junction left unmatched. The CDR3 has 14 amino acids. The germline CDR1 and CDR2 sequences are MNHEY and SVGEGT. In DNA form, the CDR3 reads TGTGCCAGCAGCTTGAGGACAGGGGACGGGGAGCTGTTTTTT. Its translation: CASSLRTGDGELFF.

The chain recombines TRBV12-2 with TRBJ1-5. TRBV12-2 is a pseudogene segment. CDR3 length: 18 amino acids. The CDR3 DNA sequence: TGTGCAAGTCGCTTTCTTCGTGCGCGTACGTCCAGCAATCAGCCCCAGCATTTT. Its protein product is CASRFLRARTSSNQPQHF.

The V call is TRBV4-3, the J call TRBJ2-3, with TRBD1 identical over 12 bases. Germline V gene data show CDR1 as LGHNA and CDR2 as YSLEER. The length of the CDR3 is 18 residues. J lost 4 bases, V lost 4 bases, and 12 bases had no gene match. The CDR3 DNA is TGCGCCAGCAGCCTCTACCTCTCCGGGACAGGGGGCGCAGATACGCAGTATTTT. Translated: CASSLYLSGTGGADTQYF.

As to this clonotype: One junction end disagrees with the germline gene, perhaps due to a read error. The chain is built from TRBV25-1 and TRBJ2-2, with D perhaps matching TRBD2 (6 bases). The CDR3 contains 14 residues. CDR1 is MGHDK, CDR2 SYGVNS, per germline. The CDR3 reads CASSPAGTPGELLF. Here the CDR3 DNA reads TGTGCCAGCAGTCCCGCGGGGACGCCCGGGGAGCTGCTTTTT.

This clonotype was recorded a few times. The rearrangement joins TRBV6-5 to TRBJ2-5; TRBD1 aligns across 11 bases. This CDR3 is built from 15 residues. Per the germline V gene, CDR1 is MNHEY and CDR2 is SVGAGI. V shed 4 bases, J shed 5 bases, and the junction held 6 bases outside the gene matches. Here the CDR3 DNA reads TGTGCCAGCAGTTCCCTCCGGGACAGGGGGGAGACCCAGTACTTC. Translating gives CASSSLRDRGETQYF.

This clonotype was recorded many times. The CDR3 DNA follows: TGCAGTCCTGCGGGGGACAGGAACACCGGGGAGCTGTTTTTT. Residues: CSPAGDRNTGELFF. The chain links TRBV20-1 to TRBJ2-2; the D gene could be TRBD1 or TRBD2 (7 bases each). V lost 8 bases to trimming and J lost 1 base, with 14 bases between them. Looked up from germline, CDR1 is DFQATT and CDR2 is SNEGSKA (reference sequence). The CDR3 is 14 amino acids.

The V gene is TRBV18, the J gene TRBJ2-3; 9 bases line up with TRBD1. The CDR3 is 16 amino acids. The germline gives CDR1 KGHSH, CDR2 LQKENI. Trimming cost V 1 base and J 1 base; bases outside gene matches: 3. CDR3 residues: CASSPQTGGGTDTQYF. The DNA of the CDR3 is TGTGCCAGCTCACCACAAACAGGGGGCGGCACAGATACGCAGTATTTT. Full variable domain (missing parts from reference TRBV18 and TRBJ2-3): NAGVMQNPRHLVRRRGQEARLRCSPMKGHSHVYWYRQLPEEGLKFMVYLQKENIIDESGMPKERFSAEFPKEGPSILRIQQVVRGDSAAYFCASSPQTGGGTDTQYFGPGTRLTVL.

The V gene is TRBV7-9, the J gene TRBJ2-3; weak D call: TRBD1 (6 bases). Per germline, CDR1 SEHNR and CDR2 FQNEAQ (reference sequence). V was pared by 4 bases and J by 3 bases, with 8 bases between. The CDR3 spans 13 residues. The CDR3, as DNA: TGTGCCAGCAGCTCCAGGGGTACAGATACGCAGTATTTT. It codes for CASSSRGTDTQYF.

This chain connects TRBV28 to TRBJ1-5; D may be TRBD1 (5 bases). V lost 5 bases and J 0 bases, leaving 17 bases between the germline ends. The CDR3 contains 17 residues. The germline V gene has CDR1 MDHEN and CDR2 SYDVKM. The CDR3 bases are TGTGCCAGCAGTCCAGGACTGGGGGTTAATAGCAATCAGCCCCAGCATTTT. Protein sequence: CASSPGLGVNSNQPQHF.

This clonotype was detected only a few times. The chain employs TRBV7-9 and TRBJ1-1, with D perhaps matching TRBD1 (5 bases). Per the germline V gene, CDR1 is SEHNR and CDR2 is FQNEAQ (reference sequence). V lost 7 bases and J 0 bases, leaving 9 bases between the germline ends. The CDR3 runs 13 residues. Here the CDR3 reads CASTTVMNTEAFF. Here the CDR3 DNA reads TGTGCCAGCACGACAGTCATGAACACTGAAGCTTTCTTT.

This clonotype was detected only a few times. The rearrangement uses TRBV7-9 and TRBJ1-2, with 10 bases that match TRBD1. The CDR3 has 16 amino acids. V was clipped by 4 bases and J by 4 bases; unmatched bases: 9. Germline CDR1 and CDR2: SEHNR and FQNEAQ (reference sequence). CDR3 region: CASSSRDRGPTYGYTF. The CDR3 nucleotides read TGTGCCAGCAGCTCCCGAGACAGGGGGCCCACCTATGGCTACACCTTC.

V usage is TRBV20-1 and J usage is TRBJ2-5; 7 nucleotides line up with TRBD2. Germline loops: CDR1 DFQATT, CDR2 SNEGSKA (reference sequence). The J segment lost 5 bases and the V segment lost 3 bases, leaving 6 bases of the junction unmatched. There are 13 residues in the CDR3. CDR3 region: CSARREGIETQYF. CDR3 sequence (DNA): TGCAGTGCTAGGAGGGAGGGAATTGAGACCCAGTACTTC.

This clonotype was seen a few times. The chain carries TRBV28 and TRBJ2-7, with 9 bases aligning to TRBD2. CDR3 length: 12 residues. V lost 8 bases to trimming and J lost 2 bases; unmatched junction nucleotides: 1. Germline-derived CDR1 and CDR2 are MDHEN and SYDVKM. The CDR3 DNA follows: TGTGCCAGCCGCGGGGGGGCCTACGAGCAGTACTTC. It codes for CASRGGAYEQYF.

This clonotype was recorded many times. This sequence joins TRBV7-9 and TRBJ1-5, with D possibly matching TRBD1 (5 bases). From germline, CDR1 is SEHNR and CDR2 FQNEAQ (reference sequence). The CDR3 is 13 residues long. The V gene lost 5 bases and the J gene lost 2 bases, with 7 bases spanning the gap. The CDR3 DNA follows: TGTGCCAGCAGCAAAGGGGGCAATCAGCCCCAGCATTTT. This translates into CASSKGGNQPQHF.

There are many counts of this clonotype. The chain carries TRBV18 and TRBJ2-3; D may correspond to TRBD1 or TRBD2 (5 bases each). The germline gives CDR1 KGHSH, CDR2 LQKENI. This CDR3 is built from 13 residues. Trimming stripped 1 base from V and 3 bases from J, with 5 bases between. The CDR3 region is CASSPRGTDTQYF. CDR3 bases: TGTGCCAGCTCACCACGGGGGACAGATACGCAGTATTTT.

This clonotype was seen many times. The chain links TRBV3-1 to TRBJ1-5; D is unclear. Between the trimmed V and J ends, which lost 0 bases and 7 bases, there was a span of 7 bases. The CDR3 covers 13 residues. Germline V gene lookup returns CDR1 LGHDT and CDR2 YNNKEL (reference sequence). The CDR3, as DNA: TGTGCCAGCAGCCAAGATAAGCGGCAGCCCCAGCATTTT. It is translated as CASSQDKRQPQHF.

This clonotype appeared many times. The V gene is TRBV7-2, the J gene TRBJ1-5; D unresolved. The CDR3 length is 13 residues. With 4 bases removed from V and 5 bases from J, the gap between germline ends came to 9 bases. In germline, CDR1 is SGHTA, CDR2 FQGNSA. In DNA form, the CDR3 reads TGTGCCAGCAGCTCCGACGGATATCAGCCCCAGCATTTT. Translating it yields CASSSDGYQPQHF.

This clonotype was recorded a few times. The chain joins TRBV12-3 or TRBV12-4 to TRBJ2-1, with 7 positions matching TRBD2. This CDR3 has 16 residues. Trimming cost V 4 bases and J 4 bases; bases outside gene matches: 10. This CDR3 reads CASSSTAGVGYNEQFF. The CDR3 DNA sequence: TGTGCCAGCAGTTCAACCGCGGGGGTCGGATACAATGAGCAGTTCTTC.

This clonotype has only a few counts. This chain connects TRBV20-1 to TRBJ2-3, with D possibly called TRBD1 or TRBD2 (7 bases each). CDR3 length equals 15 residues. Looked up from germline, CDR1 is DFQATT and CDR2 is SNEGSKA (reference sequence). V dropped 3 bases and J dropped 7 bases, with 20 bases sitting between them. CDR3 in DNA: TGCAGTGCTAGCCAGACTAGCCCAAGGGGGCATACGCAGTATTTT. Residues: CSASQTSPRGHTQYF.

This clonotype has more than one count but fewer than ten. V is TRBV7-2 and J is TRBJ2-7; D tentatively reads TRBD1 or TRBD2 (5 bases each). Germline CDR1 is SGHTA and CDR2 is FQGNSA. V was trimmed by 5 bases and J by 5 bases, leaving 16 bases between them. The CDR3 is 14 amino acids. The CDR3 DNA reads TGTGCCAGCAGCCCAGCAGTGGGGGTCCACGAGCAGTACTTC. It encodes CASSPAVGVHEQYF.